This T cell receptor (beta chain) was retrieved from a study of T cells in Graves' hyperthyroidism and ophthalmopathy. Study outcomes and limitations: Ophthalmopathy was distinguished from stable hyperthyroidism by 13 V-J signatures. Most clonotypes expanded in thyroid above 0.001 were likewise present in blood.

Each diagnosis drew on symptoms, thyroxine, TRAb, thyroid ultrasound and orbital computed tomography findings. Source material for PBMCs was less than 12 ml fresh peripheral blood. Germline lookup yields CDR1 MNHNS and CDR2 SASEGT. The CDR3 contains 18 residues. Researchers amplified the TCR beta CDR3 regions from RNA transcripts. The HTBI primer set served for first-round RT-PCR of the TCR CDR3. TCRdb redid the calling of the multiplex PCR reads with MiXCR, one entry per CDR3 protein. Of 500,000 or so distinct CDR3 sequences detected, approximately 17% appear once; the ten largest clones hold 15% to 20%. Note on this clonotype: Its target is not known. The junction shows a germline mismatch at one end, possibly a read error.

The specimen sequenced was blood. The receptor was isolated from a woman aged 18-30 years with Graves' ophthalmopathy. The rearrangement joins TRBV6-1 to TRBJ1-5; 7 nucleotides agree with TRBD1. The CDR3 DNA sequence: TGTGCCAGCAGTGAAAGCCCACGGACAGGTACGAACAATCGGCCCCAGCATTTT. This translates into CASSESPRTGTNNRPQHF.